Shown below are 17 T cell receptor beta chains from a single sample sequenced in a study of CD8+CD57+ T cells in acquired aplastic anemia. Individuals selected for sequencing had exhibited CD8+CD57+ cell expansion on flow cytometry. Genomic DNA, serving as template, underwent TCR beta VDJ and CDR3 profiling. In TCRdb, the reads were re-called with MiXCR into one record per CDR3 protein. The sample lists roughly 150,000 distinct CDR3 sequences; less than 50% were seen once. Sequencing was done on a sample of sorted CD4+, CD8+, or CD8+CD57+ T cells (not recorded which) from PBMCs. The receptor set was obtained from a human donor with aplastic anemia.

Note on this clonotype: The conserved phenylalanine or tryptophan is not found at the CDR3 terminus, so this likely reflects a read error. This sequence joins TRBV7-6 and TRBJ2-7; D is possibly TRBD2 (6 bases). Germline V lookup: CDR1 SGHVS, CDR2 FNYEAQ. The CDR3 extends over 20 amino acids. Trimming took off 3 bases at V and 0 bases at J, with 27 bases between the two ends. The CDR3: CASSFYGSDGQGKSSYEQYS. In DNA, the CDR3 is TGTGCCAGCAGCTTCTACGGGAGTGACGGACAAGGGAAATCCTCCTACGAGCAGTACTCC.

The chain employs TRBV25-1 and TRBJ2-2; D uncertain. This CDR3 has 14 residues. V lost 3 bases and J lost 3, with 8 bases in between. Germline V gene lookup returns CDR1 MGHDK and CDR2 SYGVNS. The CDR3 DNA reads TGTGCCAGCAGTGACCCTAAGGACACCGGGGAGCTGTTTTTT. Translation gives CASSDPKDTGELFF.

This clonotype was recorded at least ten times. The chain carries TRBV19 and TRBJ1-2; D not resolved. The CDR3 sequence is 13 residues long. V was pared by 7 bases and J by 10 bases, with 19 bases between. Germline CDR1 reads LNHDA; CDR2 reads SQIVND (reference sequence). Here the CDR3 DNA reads TGTGCCAGTAAACGACGGCAGGAATTCGTCTACACCTTC. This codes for CASKRRQEFVYTF.

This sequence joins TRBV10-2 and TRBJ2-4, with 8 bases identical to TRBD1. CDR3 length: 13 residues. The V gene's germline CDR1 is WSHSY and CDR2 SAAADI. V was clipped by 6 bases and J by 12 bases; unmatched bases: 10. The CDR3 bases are TGCGCCAGCAGCGATGCCAACAGGGGGACTCAGTACTTC. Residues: CASSDANRGTQYF.

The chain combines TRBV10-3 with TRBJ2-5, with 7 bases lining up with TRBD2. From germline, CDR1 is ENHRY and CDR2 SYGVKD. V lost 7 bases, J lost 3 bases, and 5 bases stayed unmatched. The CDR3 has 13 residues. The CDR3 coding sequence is TGTGCCATCATGGCTAGCGGCAAAGAGACCCAGTACTTC. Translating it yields CAIMASGKETQYF.

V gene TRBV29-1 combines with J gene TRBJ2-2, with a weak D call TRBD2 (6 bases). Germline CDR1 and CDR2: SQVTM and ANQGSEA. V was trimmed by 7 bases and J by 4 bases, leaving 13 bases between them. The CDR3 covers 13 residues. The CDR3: CSGRRGGTGELFF. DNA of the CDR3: TGCAGCGGACGGAGGGGAGGCACCGGGGAGCTGTTTTTT.

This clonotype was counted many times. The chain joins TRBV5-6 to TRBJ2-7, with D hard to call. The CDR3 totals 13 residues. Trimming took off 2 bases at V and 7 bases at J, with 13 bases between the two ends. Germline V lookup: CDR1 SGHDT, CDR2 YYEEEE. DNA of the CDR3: TGTGCCAGCAGCTTAAAGACTGGCCGGGAGCAGTACTTC. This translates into CASSLKTGREQYF.

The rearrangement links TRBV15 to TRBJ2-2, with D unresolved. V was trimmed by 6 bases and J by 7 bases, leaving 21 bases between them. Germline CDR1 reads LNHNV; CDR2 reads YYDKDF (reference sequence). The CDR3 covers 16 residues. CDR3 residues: CATSDTFPGRYGELFF. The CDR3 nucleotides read TGTGCCACCAGTGACACTTTCCCGGGTCGGTACGGGGAGCTGTTTTTT.

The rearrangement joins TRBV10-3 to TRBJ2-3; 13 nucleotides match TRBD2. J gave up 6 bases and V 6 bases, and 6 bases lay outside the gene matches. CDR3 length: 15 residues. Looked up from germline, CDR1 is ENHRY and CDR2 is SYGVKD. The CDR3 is CAISGTSGMGDTQYF. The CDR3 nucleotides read TGTGCCATCAGCGGGACTAGCGGGATGGGGGATACGCAGTATTTT.

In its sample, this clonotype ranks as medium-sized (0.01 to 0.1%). CDR3 nucleotide sequence: TGTGCCACCTTGCCCCTCTACGAGCAGTACGTC. Translation gives CATLPLYEQYV. The chain uses TRBV24-1 and TRBJ2-7; D unclear. Germline CDR1 and CDR2: KGHDR and SFDVKD. V lost 9 bases, J lost 3 bases, and 8 bases lay in between. CDR3 size: 11 residues.

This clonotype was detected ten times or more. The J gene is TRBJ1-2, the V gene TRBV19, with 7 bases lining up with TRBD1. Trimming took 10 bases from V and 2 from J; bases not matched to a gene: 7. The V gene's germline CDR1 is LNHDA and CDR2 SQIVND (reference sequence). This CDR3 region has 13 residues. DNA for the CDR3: TGTGCCACGCGGGACAGTTTGAACTATGGCTACACCTTC. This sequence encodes CATRDSLNYGYTF.

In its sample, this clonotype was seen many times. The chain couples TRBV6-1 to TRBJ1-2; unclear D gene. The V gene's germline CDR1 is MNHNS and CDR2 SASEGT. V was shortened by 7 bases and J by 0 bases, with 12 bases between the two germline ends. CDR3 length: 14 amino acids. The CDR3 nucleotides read TGTGCCAGCATTGAGCTACGTCCTAACTATGGCTACACCTTC. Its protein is CASIELRPNYGYTF.

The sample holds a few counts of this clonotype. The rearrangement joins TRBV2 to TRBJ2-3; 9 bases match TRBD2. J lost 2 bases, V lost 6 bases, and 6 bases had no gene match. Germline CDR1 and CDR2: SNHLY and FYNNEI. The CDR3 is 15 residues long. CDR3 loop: CASSISGGDTDTQYF. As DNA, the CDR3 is TGTGCCAGCAGCATTAGCGGGGGAGACACAGATACGCAGTATTTT.

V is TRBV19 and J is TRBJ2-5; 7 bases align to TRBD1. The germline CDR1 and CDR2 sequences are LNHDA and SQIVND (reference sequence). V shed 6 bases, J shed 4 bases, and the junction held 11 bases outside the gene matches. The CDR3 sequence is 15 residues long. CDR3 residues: CASSPVAHRGETQYF. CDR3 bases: TGTGCCAGTAGCCCGGTGGCACACAGGGGAGAGACCCAGTACTTC. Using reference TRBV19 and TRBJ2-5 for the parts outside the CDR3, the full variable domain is DGGITQSPKYLFRKEGQNVTLSCEQNLNHDAMYWYRQDPGQGLRLIYYSQIVNDFQKGDIAEGYSVSREKKESFPLTVTSAQKNPTAFYLCASSPVAHRGETQYFGPGTRLLVL.

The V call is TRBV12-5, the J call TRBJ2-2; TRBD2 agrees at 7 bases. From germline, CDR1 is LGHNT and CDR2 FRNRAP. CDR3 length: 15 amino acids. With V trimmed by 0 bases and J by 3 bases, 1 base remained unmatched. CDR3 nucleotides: TGTGCTAGTGGTTTGGTCGGGGGGTACACCGGGGAGCTGTTTTTT. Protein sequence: CASGLVGGYTGELFF. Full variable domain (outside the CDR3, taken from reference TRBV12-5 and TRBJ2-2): DARVTQTPRHKVTEMGQEVTMRCQPILGHNTVFWYRQTMMQGLELLAYFRNRAPLDDSGMPKDRFSAEMPDATLATLKIQPSEPRDSAVYFCASGLVGGYTGELFFGEGSRLTVL.

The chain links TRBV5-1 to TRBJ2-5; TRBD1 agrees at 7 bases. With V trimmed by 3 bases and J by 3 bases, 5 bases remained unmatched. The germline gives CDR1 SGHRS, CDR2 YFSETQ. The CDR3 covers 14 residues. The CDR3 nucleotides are TGCGCCAGCAGCTCCCGCGACAGGGAAGAGACCCAGTACTTC. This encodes CASSSRDREETQYF.

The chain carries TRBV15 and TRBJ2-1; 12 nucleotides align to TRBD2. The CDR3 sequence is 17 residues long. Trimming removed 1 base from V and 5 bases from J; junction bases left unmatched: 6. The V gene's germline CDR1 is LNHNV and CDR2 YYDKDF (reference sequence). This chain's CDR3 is CATSRGTSGIKHNEQFF. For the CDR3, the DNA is TGTGCCACCAGCAGAGGGACTAGCGGGATTAAACACAATGAGCAGTTCTTC. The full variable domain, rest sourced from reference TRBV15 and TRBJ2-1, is DAMVIQNPRYQVTQFGKPVTLSCSQTLNHNVMYWYQQKSSQAPKLLFHYYDKDFNNEADTPDNFQSRRPNTSFCFLDIRSPGLGDTAMYLCATSRGTSGIKHNEQFFGPGTRLTVL.